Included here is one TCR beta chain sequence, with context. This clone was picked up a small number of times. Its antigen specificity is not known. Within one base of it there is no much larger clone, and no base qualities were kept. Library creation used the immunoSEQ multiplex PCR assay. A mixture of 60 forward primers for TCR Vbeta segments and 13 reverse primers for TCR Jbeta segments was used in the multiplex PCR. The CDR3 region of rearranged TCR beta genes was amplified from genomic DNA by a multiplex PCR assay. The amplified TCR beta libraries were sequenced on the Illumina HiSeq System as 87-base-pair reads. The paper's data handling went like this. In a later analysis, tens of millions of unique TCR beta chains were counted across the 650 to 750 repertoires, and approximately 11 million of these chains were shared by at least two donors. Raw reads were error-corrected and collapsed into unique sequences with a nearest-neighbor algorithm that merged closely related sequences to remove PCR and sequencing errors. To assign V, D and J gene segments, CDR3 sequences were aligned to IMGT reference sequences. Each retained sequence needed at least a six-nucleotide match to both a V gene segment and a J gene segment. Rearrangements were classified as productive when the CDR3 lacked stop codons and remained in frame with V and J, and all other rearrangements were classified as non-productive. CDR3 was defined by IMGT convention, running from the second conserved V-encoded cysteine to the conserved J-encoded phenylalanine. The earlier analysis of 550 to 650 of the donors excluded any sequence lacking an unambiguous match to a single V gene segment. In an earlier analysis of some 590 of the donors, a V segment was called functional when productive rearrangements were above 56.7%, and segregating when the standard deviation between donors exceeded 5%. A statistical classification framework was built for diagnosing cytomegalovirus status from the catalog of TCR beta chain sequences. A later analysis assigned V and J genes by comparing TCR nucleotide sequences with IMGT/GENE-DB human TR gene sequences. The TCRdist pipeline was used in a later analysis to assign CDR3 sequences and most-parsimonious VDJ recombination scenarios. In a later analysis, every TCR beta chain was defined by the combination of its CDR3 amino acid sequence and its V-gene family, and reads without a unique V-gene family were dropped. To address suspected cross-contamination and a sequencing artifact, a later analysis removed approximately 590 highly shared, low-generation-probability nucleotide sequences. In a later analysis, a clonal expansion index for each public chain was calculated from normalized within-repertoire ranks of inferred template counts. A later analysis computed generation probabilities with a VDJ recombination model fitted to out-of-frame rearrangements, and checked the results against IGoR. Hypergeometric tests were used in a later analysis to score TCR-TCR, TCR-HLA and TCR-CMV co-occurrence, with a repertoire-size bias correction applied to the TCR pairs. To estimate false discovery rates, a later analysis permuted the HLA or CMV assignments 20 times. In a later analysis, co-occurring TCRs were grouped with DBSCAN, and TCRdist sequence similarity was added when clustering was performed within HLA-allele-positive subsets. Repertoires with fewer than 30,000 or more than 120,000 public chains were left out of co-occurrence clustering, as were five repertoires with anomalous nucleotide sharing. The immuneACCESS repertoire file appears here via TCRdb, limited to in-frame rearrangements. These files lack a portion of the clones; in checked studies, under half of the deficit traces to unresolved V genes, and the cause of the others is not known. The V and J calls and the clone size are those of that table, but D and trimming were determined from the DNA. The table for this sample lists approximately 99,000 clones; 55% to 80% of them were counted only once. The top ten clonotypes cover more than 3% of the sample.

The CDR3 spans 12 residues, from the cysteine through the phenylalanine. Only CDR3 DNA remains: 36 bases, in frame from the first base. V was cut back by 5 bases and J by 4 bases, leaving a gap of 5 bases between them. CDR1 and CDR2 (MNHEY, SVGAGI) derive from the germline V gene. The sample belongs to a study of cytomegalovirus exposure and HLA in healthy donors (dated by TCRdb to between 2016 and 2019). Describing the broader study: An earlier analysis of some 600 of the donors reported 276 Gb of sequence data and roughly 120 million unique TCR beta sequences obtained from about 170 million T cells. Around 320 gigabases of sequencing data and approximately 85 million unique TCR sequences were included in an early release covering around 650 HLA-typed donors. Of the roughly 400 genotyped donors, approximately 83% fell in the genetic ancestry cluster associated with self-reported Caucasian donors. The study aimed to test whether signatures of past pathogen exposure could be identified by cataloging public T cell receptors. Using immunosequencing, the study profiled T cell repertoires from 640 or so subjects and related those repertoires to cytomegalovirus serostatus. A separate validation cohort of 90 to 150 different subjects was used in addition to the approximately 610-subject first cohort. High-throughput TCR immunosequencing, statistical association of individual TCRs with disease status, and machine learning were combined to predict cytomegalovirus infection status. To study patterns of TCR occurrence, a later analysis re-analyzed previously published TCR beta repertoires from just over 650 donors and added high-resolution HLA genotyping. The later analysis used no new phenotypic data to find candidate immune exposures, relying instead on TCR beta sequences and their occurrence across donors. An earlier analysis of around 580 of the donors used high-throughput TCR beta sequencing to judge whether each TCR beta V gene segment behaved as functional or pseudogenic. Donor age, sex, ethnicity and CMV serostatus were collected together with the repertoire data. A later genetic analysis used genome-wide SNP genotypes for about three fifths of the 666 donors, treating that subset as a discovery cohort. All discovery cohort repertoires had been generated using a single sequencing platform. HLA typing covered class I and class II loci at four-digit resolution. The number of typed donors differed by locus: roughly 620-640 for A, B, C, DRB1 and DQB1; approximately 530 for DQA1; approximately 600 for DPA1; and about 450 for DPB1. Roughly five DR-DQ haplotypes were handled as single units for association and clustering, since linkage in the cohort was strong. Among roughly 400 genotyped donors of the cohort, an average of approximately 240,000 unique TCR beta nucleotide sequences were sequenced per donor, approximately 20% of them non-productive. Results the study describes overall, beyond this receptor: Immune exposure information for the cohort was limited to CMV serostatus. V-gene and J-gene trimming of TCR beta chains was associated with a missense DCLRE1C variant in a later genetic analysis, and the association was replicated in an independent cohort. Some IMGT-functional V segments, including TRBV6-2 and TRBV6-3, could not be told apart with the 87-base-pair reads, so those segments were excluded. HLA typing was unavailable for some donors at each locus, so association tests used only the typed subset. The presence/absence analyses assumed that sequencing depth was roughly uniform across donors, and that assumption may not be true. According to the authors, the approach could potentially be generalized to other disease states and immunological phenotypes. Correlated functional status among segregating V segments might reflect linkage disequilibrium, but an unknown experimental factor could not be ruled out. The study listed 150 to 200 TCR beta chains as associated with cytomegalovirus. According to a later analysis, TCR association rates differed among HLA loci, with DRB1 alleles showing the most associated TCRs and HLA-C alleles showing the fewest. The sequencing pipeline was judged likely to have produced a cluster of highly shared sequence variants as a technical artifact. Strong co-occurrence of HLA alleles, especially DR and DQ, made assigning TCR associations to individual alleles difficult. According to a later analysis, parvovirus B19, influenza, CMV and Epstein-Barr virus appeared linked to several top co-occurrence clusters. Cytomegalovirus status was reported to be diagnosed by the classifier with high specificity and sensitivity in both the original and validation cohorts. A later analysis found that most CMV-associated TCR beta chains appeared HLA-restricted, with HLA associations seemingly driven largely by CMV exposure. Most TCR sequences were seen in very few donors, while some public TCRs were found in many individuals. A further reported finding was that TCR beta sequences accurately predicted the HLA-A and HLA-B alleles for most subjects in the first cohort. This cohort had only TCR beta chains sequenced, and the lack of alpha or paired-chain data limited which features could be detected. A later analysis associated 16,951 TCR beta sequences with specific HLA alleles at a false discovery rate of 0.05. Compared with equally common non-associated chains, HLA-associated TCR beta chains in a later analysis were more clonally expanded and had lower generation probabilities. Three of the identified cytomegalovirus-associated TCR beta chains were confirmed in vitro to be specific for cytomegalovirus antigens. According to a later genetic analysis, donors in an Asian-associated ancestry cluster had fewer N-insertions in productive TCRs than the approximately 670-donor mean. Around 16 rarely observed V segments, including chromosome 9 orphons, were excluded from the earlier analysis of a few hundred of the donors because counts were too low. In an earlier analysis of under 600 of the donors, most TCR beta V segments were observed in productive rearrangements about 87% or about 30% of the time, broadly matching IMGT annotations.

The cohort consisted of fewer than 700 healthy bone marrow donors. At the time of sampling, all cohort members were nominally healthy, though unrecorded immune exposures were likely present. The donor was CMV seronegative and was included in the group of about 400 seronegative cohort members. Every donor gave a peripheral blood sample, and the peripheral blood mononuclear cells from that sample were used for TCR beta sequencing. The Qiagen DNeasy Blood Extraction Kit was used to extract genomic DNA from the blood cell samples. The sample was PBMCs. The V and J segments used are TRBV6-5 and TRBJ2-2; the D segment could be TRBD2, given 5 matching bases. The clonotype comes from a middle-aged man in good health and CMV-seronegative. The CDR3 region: CASSGSTGELFF. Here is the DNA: TGTGCCAGCAGTGGGAGCACCGGGGAGCTGTTTTTT.